What follows are 10 T cell receptor beta chains derived from one specimen sequenced in a study of graft-versus-host responses after intestinal transplantation. Assay: immunoSEQ multiplex PCR; the TCRdb copy retains only in-frame clones and omits some. The data contain tens of thousands of clones, 70% to 90% of them singletons. The source material was PBMCs, sampled 26 days after transplant. Receptors originate from a human patient who received an intestinal transplant, so some T cells may come from the graft donor.

This clone was observed a handful of times. CDR3 sequence reads: CASSSRQGWNTEAFF. The CDR3 nucleotides are TGTGCCAGCAGTTCGAGACAGGGGTGGAACACTGAAGCTTTCTTT. The chain has TRBV28 and TRBJ1-1; 8 bases map to TRBD1. This CDR3 region has 15 residues. Germline V CDR1 and CDR2: MDHEN, SYDVKM. The V and J ends lost 4 bases and 1 base, in that order; junction bases with no gene match: 5.

In DNA form, the CDR3 reads TGCGCCAGCAGCTTGGAACTGGGGCTGGACACTGAAGCTTTCTTT. As protein: CASSLELGLDTEAFF. The genes are TRBV5-1 and TRBJ1-1; D is perhaps TRBD1 (5 bases). The CDR3 runs to 15 residues. The V end was cut by 0 bases, the J end by 3 bases, with 12 bases between. Per the germline V gene, CDR1 is SGHRS and CDR2 is YFSETQ.

The V call is TRBV28, the J call TRBJ1-6, with 9 nucleotides matching TRBD1. The V and J ends lost 4 bases and 7 bases, in that order; junction bases with no gene match: 2. This CDR3 contains 14 residues. Germline V gene lookup returns CDR1 MDHEN and CDR2 SYDVKM. CDR3 sequence: CASSYGQGNSPLHF. For the CDR3, the DNA is TGTGCCAGCAGTTATGGACAGGGGAATTCACCCCTCCACTTT.

This sequence joins TRBV6-6 and TRBJ1-5; the match to TRBD1 covers 8 bases. V trimming: 5 bases; J trimming: 3 bases; junction bases outside the gene matches: 9. This CDR3 is built from 16 residues. Germline V CDR1 and CDR2: MNHNY, SVGAGI (reference sequence). The CDR3 sequence: CASSADRGPFNQPQHF. The CDR3 DNA reads TGTGCCAGCAGTGCTGACAGGGGCCCGTTCAATCAGCCCCAGCATTTT.

CDR3 sequence reads: CASSPGLAGGKGHNEQYF. CDR3 in DNA: TGTGCCAGCAGTCCCGGACTAGCGGGAGGGAAAGGACACAACGAGCAGTACTTC. This rearrangement joins TRBV7-6 to TRBJ2-7, with 15 bases lining up with TRBD2. The V gene end was trimmed by 6 bases and the J gene end by 5 bases; junction bases not matched to a gene: 14. Germline V CDR1 and CDR2: SGHVS, FNYEAQ. The CDR3 is made up of 18 amino acids.

The chain links TRBV7-9 to TRBJ1-1; D gene uncertain. The germline V and J ends were trimmed by 2 bases and 8 bases, with 9 bases remaining between them. This CDR3 has 12 residues. Germline assignment: CDR1 SEHNR and CDR2 FQNEAQ (reference sequence). The CDR3 sequence: CASSLMSSEAFF. CDR3 sequence (DNA): TGTGCCAGCAGCTTAATGAGTTCGGAAGCTTTCTTT.

J is TRBJ2-5 and V is TRBV4-2; possibly TRBD2 for D (6 bases). The CDR3 is made up of 18 amino acids. V lost 0 bases and J lost 2, with 19 bases in between. CDR1 and CDR2 (germline): LGHNA, YNFKEQ. The CDR3 is CASSQDPSAGRLQETQYF. CDR3 DNA: TGTGCCAGCAGCCAAGACCCTTCCGCGGGGCGGCTTCAAGAGACCCAGTACTTC.

The J gene is TRBJ2-7, the V gene TRBV2, with 7 bases that match TRBD1. Trimming cost V 11 bases and J 6 bases; bases outside gene matches: 13. Germline CDR1 SNHLY, CDR2 FYNNEI. This CDR3 spans 13 amino acids. The CDR3 DNA reads TGTGCCGCGACAGGGCGGAACCTCGGCGAGCAGTACTTC. It codes for CAATGRNLGEQYF.

The chain combines TRBV5-1 with TRBJ2-3; 8 nucleotides align to TRBD2. V lost 4 bases to trimming and J lost 2 bases; unmatched junction nucleotides: 6. CDR3 length: 15 residues. CDR1 is SGHRS and CDR2 is YFSETQ in the germline V gene. CDR3 protein: CASSGLAGSTDTQYF. The CDR3 DNA reads TGCGCCAGCAGCGGATTAGCGGGGTCCACAGATACGCAGTATTTT.

This clone was observed a handful of times. The chain employs TRBV6-4 and TRBJ2-3; the match to TRBD2 covers 7 bases. Trimming removed 3 bases from V and 6 bases from J; junction bases left unmatched: 6. The germline gives CDR1 MRHNA, CDR2 SNTAGT. The CDR3 is 14 amino acids. DNA of the CDR3: TGTGCCAGCAGTGAAGGAAGGGAGGGCGATACGCAGTATTTT. Its translation is CASSEGREGDTQYF.